This is a list of T cell receptor beta chains from one sample in a study of early T cells in non-severe SARS-CoV-2 infection. MiXCR, applied by TCRdb to the 5' RACE reads, yields one record per CDR3 protein. The data contain roughly 70,000 distinct CDR3 sequences, under 15% of them singletons. The sample comprised whole blood. These receptors originate from an adult who was a healthcare worker with PCR-confirmed SARS-CoV-2 infection or an uninfected control (not recorded which). Both conserved end residues are part of each CDR3. A D gene is named only where the DNA matches it firmly. Where a row states a size, it is once, few, many or the class of an expanded clone; other rows omit it.

clone_size	d_call	j_call	v_call	cdr3_nt	cdr3_aa
.	TRBD2	TRBJ2-3	TRBV12-3/TRBV12-4	TGTGCCAGCAGTTTAGGACTAGCAACAGATACGCAGTATTTT	CASSLGLATDTQYF
many	.	TRBJ1-4	TRBV3-1	TGTGCCAGCAGCCAAGAGATGGACGGTAACAGGGATGAAAAACTGTTTTTT	CASSQEMDGNRDEKLFF
few	.	TRBJ2-5	TRBV21-1	TGTGCCAGCAGCGACACCCGGGACAGTCAGCCGGAGACCCAGTACTTC	CASSDTRDSQPETQYF
few	.	TRBJ2-7	TRBV6-5	TGTGCCAGCAGTTACGGATCGAGCGGAAGCTCCTACGAGCAGTACTTC	CASSYGSSGSSYEQYF
.	TRBD2	TRBJ2-1	TRBV7-7	TGTGCCAGCAGCCCGGGGCGGGGGAATAATGAGCAGTTCTTC	CASSPGRGNNEQFF
.	TRBD1	TRBJ1-2	TRBV27	TGTGCCAGCAGACGGACAGGGAGGGATGGCTACACCTTC	CASRRTGRDGYTF
.	.	TRBJ2-5	TRBV7-2	TGTGCCAGCAGCTTTAACCAAGAGACCCAGTACTTC	CASSFNQETQYF
.	TRBD2	TRBJ2-2	TRBV20-1	TGCAGTGCCGAGAAGCTAATAGCGGGAGAAATCGGGGAGCTGTTTTTT	CSAEKLIAGEIGELFF
medium-sized	.	TRBJ2-1	TRBV20-1	TGCAGTGCTAGTAGGGGCGGAAACAATGAGCAGTTCTTC	CSASRGGNNEQFF
few	.	TRBJ2-7	TRBV6-2/TRBV6-3	TGTGCCAGCAGTTACCCCCGATTGGGCGATTACGAGCAGTACTTC	CASSYPRLGDYEQYF
.	.	TRBJ1-2	TRBV7-2	TGTGCCTCCGGCAGCGCTTGGGCTAACTATGGCTACACCTTC	CASGSAWANYGYTF
few	.	TRBJ2-2	TRBV12-3/TRBV12-4	TGTGCCAGCAGTTTTTGGGGGGGCACGGTGAACACCGGGGAGCTGTTTTTT	CASSFWGGTVNTGELFF
.	.	TRBJ2-6	TRBV7-3	TGTGCCAGCAGGAGGGCCTCTGGGGCCAACGTCCTGACTTTC	CASRRASGANVLTF
many	.	TRBJ1-1	TRBV7-9	TGTGCCAGCAGCTCGGATCTGGTGAACACTGAAGCTTTCTTT	CASSSDLVNTEAFF
many	TRBD1	TRBJ1-1	TRBV29-1	TGCAGCGTTGATATTCAGGGGGCGCACGGTGAAGCTTTCTTT	CSVDIQGAHGEAFF
few	.	TRBJ2-5	TRBV28	TGTGCCAGCAGTCTCGGGGGTATGGAGACCCAGTACTTC	CASSLGGMETQYF
.	TRBD2	TRBJ2-5	TRBV29-1	TGCAGCGCACTAGCGGGGAACCAAGAGACCCAGTACTTC	CSALAGNQETQYF
few	.	TRBJ1-1	TRBV10-2	TGCGCCAGCAGTGAACACACTGAAGCTTTCTTT	CASSEHTEAFF
.	.	TRBJ2-7	TRBV29-1	TGCAGCGTTGGGGGACATGGGCCTACTTACGAGCAGTACTTC	CSVGGHGPTYEQYF